This record concerns one T cell receptor beta chain sequence. Its antigen is unknown. The sample belongs to a study of T cells expressing NK-cell markers. Study summary: CD3+CD56+NKG2C+, CD3+CD56+NKG2C- and CD3+CD56-NKG2C+ T cells, once sorted, supplied the TCR beta repertoires. Most of the eight sequenced donors were HCMV-seropositive; one was seronegative.

Study-wide results and limits: Whether expanded NKG2C+ T cell clones were HCMV-specific remained unclear.

This CDR3 is 16 amino acids long. Germline V gives CDR1 DFQATT, CDR2 SNEGSKA (reference sequence). TCRdb reprocessed the 5' RACE reads, with one entry per CDR3 protein and no DNA. This repertoire comprises hundreds of thousands of distinct CDR3 sequences; its ten largest clones make up 4% to 4.5%. The specimen sequenced was blood T cells: a sorted CD56 or NKG2C T cell subset, CD4+ or CD8+ T cells, or bulk PBMC T cells (not recorded which). V is TRBV20-1 and J is TRBJ2-3; TCRdb's D gene call, TRBD2, goes unchecked for lack of DNA. The receptor was isolated from a woman between 18 and 70 years old in good health. The CDR3 reads CSAEIRSSGGLDTQYF.